The 10 T cell receptor beta chains below all came from one sample that was sequenced in a study of control samples from healthy donors and cancer patients. The repertoire was sequenced with immunoSEQ multiplex PCR; TCRdb's copy has only in-frame clones and lacks some. The sample lists some 150,000 clones, 93% occurring once. Sequencing input: blood. These receptor sequences come from a woman aged 55-75 years in good health.

The genes are TRBV5-8 and TRBJ2-5; D gene unclear. V was clipped by 2 bases and J by 0 bases, with 11 bases between them. The CDR3 covers 15 residues. The germline V gene encodes CDR1 SGHTS and CDR2 YDEGEE. The CDR3 loop is CASSLRTWYQETQYF. CDR3 nucleotide sequence: TGTGCCAGCAGCTTAAGAACGTGGTACCAAGAGACCCAGTACTTC. Full variable domain (remainder filled in from reference TRBV5-8 and TRBJ2-5): EAGVTQSPTHLIKTRGQQATLRCSPISGHTSVYWYQQALGLGLQFLLWYDEGEERNRGNFPPRFSGRQFPNYSSELNVNALELEDSALYLCASSLRTWYQETQYFGPGTRLLVL.

This chain links TRBV3-1 (or the pseudogene TRBV3-2) with TRBJ1-2; 7 bases are a match to TRBD1. In germline, CDR1 is LGHDT, CDR2 YNNKEL (reference sequence). The V gene end was trimmed by 0 bases and the J gene end by 6 bases; junction bases not matched to a gene: 4. CDR3 length equals 14 residues. As DNA, the CDR3 is TGTGCCAGCAGCCAAGATACAGGGGAGAATGGCTACACCTTC. Translated: CASSQDTGENGYTF.

The rearrangement joins TRBV3-1 (or the pseudogene TRBV3-2) to TRBJ2-7, with 7 nucleotides matching TRBD1. Germline trimming cut 3 bases from V and 0 bases from J; bases unmatched to any gene: 2. This CDR3 is built from 14 residues. Germline V gene lookup returns CDR1 LGHDT and CDR2 YNNKEL (reference sequence). In DNA form, the CDR3 reads TGTGCCAGCAGCCACGGGACAGTCTCCTACGAGCAGTACTTC. It encodes CASSHGTVSYEQYF.

The J gene is TRBJ1-1, the V gene TRBV19; D possibly corresponds to TRBD1 (5 bases). V dropped 4 bases and J dropped 0 bases, with 21 bases sitting between them. Germline V gene lookup returns CDR1 LNHDA and CDR2 SQIVND (reference sequence). CDR3 length: 18 residues. The CDR3 loop is CASSTQLGRSTMNTEAFF. CDR3 bases: TGTGCCAGTAGTACCCAATTGGGACGTAGCACAATGAACACTGAAGCTTTCTTT.

The chain carries TRBV15 and TRBJ2-1; D assignment may be TRBD1 or TRBD2 (6 bases each). Germline V CDR1 and CDR2: LNHNV, YYDKDF (reference sequence). With 5 bases removed from V and 10 bases from J, the gap between germline ends came to 18 bases. The CDR3 totals 14 residues. The CDR3 region is CATSSGGPVREQFF. CDR3 nucleotides: TGTGCCACCAGCTCCGGGGGCCCCGTCCGGGAGCAGTTCTTC.

The chain links TRBV2 to TRBJ1-5, with D uncertain. This CDR3 has 15 residues. CDR1 and CDR2 from the germline V gene are SNHLY and FYNNEI. Trimming shortened V by 3 bases and J by 0 bases, and 9 bases separated the two germline ends. CDR3: CASSDEQISNQPQHF. Here the CDR3 DNA reads TGTGCCAGCAGTGACGAGCAGATTAGCAATCAGCCCCAGCATTTT. The whole variable domain, filled in from reference TRBV2 and TRBJ1-5, reads EPEVTQTPSHQVTQMGQEVILRCVPISNHLYFYWYRQILGQKVEFLVSFYNNEISEKSEIFDDQFSVERPDGSNFTLKIRSTKLEDSAMYFCASSDEQISNQPQHFGDGTRLSIL.

This chain uses TRBV6-4 with TRBJ1-1, with 10 bases aligning to TRBD1. Germline-derived CDR1 and CDR2 are MRHNA and SNTAGT. This CDR3 comprises 15 residues. V gave up 4 bases and J gave up 5 bases; unmatched junction bases: 7. The CDR3 loop is CASSVRDRGQTEAFF. CDR3 coding DNA: TGTGCCAGCAGTGTTCGGGACAGGGGACAGACTGAAGCTTTCTTT.

The V and J genes are TRBV5-1 and TRBJ2-1, with 10 bases fitting TRBD2. With 0 bases clipped from V and 7 bases from J, the junction kept 10 bases outside the gene matches. This CDR3 has 17 residues. CDR1 is SGHRS and CDR2 is YFSETQ in the germline V gene. The CDR3 here is CASSLGRASGGENEQFF. The CDR3 nucleotides are TGCGCCAGCAGCTTGGGGCGGGCTAGCGGGGGAGAGAATGAGCAGTTCTTC.

The rearrangement joins TRBV7-2 to TRBJ2-3, with D possibly matching TRBD2 (7 bases). The V end was cut by 5 bases, the J end by 1 base, with 22 bases between. From germline, CDR1 is SGHTA and CDR2 FQGNSA. The CDR3 runs to 18 residues. CDR3 bases: TGTGCCAGCAGCACCCACAAGAGGGGGGGGCGAGGCACAGATACGCAGTATTTT. Encoded protein: CASSTHKRGGRGTDTQYF.

The chain joins TRBV5-1 to TRBJ2-2; either TRBD1 or TRBD2 may fit D (7 bases each). The germline V gene has CDR1 SGHRS and CDR2 YFSETQ. This CDR3 has 16 residues. The V and J ends lost 4 bases and 1 base respectively, with 14 bases between them. The CDR3 reads CASSAGDRQNTGELFF. The CDR3, as DNA: TGCGCCAGCAGCGCGGGGGACAGACAGAACACCGGGGAGCTGTTTTTT.